The next 26 T cell receptor beta chains were all read from a single sample in a study of cytomegalovirus exposure and HLA in healthy donors. Profiling relied on immunoSEQ multiplex PCR, and the TCRdb table lists in-frame clones only, not all of them. The table records a few hundred thousand clones, approximately 86% of them present only once. The source material was PBMCs. The receptors were gathered from a man between 25 and 39 years old in good health and CMV-seronegative.

The rearrangement links TRBV19 to TRBJ2-1; D is perhaps TRBD2 (6 bases). Trimming removed 3 bases from V and 1 base from J, with 13 bases in between. Germline lookup yields CDR1 LNHDA and CDR2 SQIVND (reference sequence). The CDR3 runs to 16 residues. CDR3 DNA sequence: TGTGCCAGTAGTATCGAGGTCCGGGAGTCCTACAATGAGCAGTTCTTC. Its translation is CASSIEVRESYNEQFF.

The V and J genes are TRBV19 and TRBJ1-2, with D unclear. Per the germline V gene, CDR1 is LNHDA and CDR2 is SQIVND (reference sequence). Deletions cut 3 bases from V and 0 bases from J, with 11 bases between. The CDR3 sequence is 15 residues long. The CDR3 nucleotides are TGTGCCAGTAGTATGGCGGGAATTACTAACTATGGCTACACCTTC. Amino acid sequence: CASSMAGITNYGYTF.

The chain has TRBV11-2 and TRBJ2-3, with 14 bases that match TRBD2. V dropped 1 base and J dropped 12; count of bases not matched to a gene: 3. Germline V gene data show CDR1 as SGHAT and CDR2 as FQNNGV. The CDR3 contains 14 residues. CDR3 amino acids: CASSLGTSGGRQYF. In DNA form, the CDR3 reads TGTGCCAGCAGCTTAGGGACTAGCGGGGGGAGACAGTATTTT.

This rearrangement joins TRBV11-2 to TRBJ1-1, with 10 bases that match TRBD1. J was trimmed by 3 bases and V by 7 bases; bases with no gene match: 2. Germline V gene lookup returns CDR1 SGHAT and CDR2 FQNNGV. This CDR3 is 13 amino acids long. DNA of the CDR3: TGTGCCAGCATCGGACAGGGGGACACTGAAGCTTTCTTT. Its translation is CASIGQGDTEAFF.

The chain links TRBV7-9 to TRBJ1-2; unclear D gene. In germline, CDR1 is SEHNR, CDR2 FQNEAQ (reference sequence). The CDR3 contains 12 residues. Between the trimmed V and J ends, which lost 7 bases and 8 bases, there was a span of 14 bases. CDR3 amino acids: CASNEGAGGYTF. CDR3 bases: TGTGCCAGCAACGAGGGAGCTGGCGGCTACACCTTC.

This clone was counted once. The rearrangement joins TRBV5-8 to TRBJ2-7; the D gene is possibly TRBD2 (5 bases). Germline assignment: CDR1 SGHTS and CDR2 YDEGEE. The CDR3 runs 12 residues. The V end lost 0 bases, the J end lost 5 bases, and 6 bases lay between the germline ends. CDR3 DNA: TGTGCCAGCAGCTTGGGAGGGCACGAGCAGTACTTC. It translates to CASSLGGHEQYF.

The V call is TRBV10-1, the J call TRBJ2-5; D is perhaps TRBD1 (5 bases). V gave up 3 bases and J gave up 5 bases, with 10 bases separating them. The germline gives CDR1 WNHNN, CDR2 SYGVQD (reference sequence). This CDR3 region has 13 residues. The CDR3 coding sequence is TGCGCCAGCAGTGACAGGGTATTGGAGACCCAGTACTTC. Its protein product is CASSDRVLETQYF.

This clone was counted a few times. This chain links TRBV7-8 with TRBJ1-2, with 11 bases identical to TRBD1. Trimming at V came to 5 bases and at J to 7 bases, leaving 12 bases not matched to a gene. The germline V gene has CDR1 SGHVS and CDR2 FQNEAQ. CDR3 length equals 16 residues. CDR3 protein: CASSHPSWTGGFGYTF. Written as DNA, the CDR3 is TGTGCCAGCAGCCACCCATCTTGGACAGGGGGCTTTGGCTACACCTTC.

The V gene is TRBV5-8, the J gene TRBJ1-1; perhaps TRBD1 as D (6 bases). Trimming cost V 4 bases and J 1 base, with 17 bases left between them. Per the germline V gene, CDR1 is SGHTS and CDR2 is YDEGEE. CDR3 length equals 16 residues. The CDR3 nucleotides read TGTGCCAGCAGCGGACCGCCGGGACACCAGAACACTGAAGCTTTCTTT. Residues: CASSGPPGHQNTEAFF. The variable domain in full, with the rest retrieved from reference TRBV5-8 and TRBJ1-1, is EAGVTQSPTHLIKTRGQQATLRCSPISGHTSVYWYQQALGLGLQFLLWYDEGEERNRGNFPPRFSGRQFPNYSSELNVNALELEDSALYLCASSGPPGHQNTEAFFGQGTRLTVV.

V gene TRBV5-1 combines with J gene TRBJ2-2; D might be TRBD1 (7 bases). This CDR3 comprises 23 residues. Trimming removed 0 bases from V and 5 bases from J, with 35 bases in between. In germline, CDR1 is SGHRS, CDR2 YFSETQ. CDR3 DNA sequence: TGCGCCAGCAGCTTGGGTGCGGCAGGCGGGACAGTGGATTACTGGAAGGGTACCGGGGAGCTGTTTTTT. This encodes CASSLGAAGGTVDYWKGTGELFF.

V gene TRBV5-1 combines with J gene TRBJ1-1; D remains ambiguous. Germline V gene sequence: CDR1 SGHRS, CDR2 YFSETQ. The CDR3 runs to 14 residues. Trimming left V 1 base short and J 5 bases short, with 12 bases between. The CDR3 nucleotides are TGCGCCAGCAGCTTGTTAGACCCGGGGACTGAAGCTTTCTTT. Its translation: CASSLLDPGTEAFF.

This chain links TRBV6-5 with TRBJ2-5; 8 bases agree with TRBD1. The CDR3 runs 15 residues. CDR1 is MNHEY, CDR2 SVGAGI, per germline. Trimming took 2 bases from V and 4 from J; bases not matched to a gene: 6. CDR3 sequence: CASSYGRGRGETQYF. In DNA form, the CDR3 reads TGTGCCAGCAGTTACGGCAGGGGGCGCGGAGAGACCCAGTACTTC.

A single count supports this clone. V and J are TRBV15 and TRBJ2-1; D unresolved. Germline V gene data show CDR1 as LNHNV and CDR2 as YYDKDF (reference sequence). Trimming stripped 2 bases from V and 7 bases from J, with 3 bases between. This CDR3 has 11 amino acids. This chain's CDR3 is CATSRRNEQFF. The CDR3 DNA reads TGTGCCACCAGCAGACGGAATGAGCAGTTCTTC. Full variable domain (outside the CDR3, taken from reference TRBV15 and TRBJ2-1): DAMVIQNPRYQVTQFGKPVTLSCSQTLNHNVMYWYQQKSSQAPKLLFHYYDKDFNNEADTPDNFQSRRPNTSFCFLDIRSPGLGDTAMYLCATSRRNEQFFGPGTRLTVL.

In DNA, the CDR3 is TGTGCCAGCAGCAAAACGACAGGTAGCACAGATACGCAGTATTTT. Amino acid sequence: CASSKTTGSTDTQYF. V usage is TRBV5-6 and J usage is TRBJ2-3, with D perhaps TRBD1 (6 bases). Trimming took off 4 bases at V and 0 bases at J, with 12 bases between the two ends. Germline V gene lookup returns CDR1 SGHDT and CDR2 YYEEEE. There are 15 residues in the CDR3. Full variable domain (missing parts from reference TRBV5-6 and TRBJ2-3): DAGVTQSPTHLIKTRGQQVTLRCSPKSGHDTVSWYQQALGQGPQFIFQYYEEEERQRGNFPDRFSGHQFPNYSSELNVNALLLGDSALYLCASSKTTGSTDTQYFGPGTRLTVL.

This chain's CDR3 is CASSIGPVYNEQFF. CDR3 bases: TGTGCCAGCAGCATTGGGCCAGTCTACAATGAGCAGTTCTTC. The chain joins TRBV5-6 to TRBJ2-1; D not certain. Trimming removed 4 bases at V and 3 bases at J, with 11 bases between. Germline CDR1 and CDR2: SGHDT and YYEEEE. The CDR3 covers 14 residues.

The chain links TRBV2 to TRBJ1-3; 9 positions agree with TRBD1. Germline CDR1 SNHLY, CDR2 FYNNEI. This CDR3 comprises 15 residues. Trimming removed 6 bases from V and 3 bases from J; junction bases left unmatched: 6. Here the CDR3 DNA reads TGTGCCAGCAGGGAACAGGGGGCTTATGGAAACACCATATATTTT. Encoded protein: CASREQGAYGNTIYF.

This chain links TRBV7-8 with TRBJ2-2; D may be TRBD2 (7 bases). The germline gives CDR1 SGHVS, CDR2 FQNEAQ. V lost 5 bases, J lost 7 bases, and 20 bases lay in between. This CDR3 has 16 amino acids. The CDR3 loop reads CASSPAPGGLNGELFF. The CDR3 nucleotides are TGTGCCAGCAGCCCTGCTCCGGGGGGCCTTAACGGGGAGCTGTTTTTT.

The rearrangement joins TRBV9 to TRBJ1-2; weak D call: TRBD1 (5 bases). The CDR3 sequence is 13 residues long. Germline V gene lookup returns CDR1 SGDLS and CDR2 YYNGEE. V lost 5 bases and J 4 bases, leaving 12 bases between the germline ends. CDR3 amino acids: CASRAGTAYGYTF. CDR3 coding DNA: TGTGCCAGCAGAGCAGGGACTGCCTATGGCTACACCTTC.

This clone was observed a handful of times. This chain uses TRBV27 with TRBJ1-2; 8 bases line up with TRBD1. The V and J ends lost 6 bases and 8 bases, in that order; junction bases with no gene match: 11. This CDR3 contains 14 residues. The V gene's germline CDR1 is MNHEY and CDR2 SMNVEV (reference sequence). CDR3 DNA sequence: TGTGCCAGCAGGAGGACAGGGAAAGGGGAAGGCTACACCTTC. Protein: CASRRTGKGEGYTF.

The DNA for the CDR3 is TGTGCCAGCAGTGGCGACACCTACGAGCAGTACTTC. Its translation is CASSGDTYEQYF. V is TRBV2 and J is TRBJ2-7; D remains unclear. The CDR3 is 12 amino acids. Trimming stripped 4 bases from V and 2 bases from J, with 6 bases between. CDR1 and CDR2 (germline): SNHLY, FYNNEI.

The chain recombines TRBV11-2 with TRBJ1-2; D remains ambiguous. CDR1 and CDR2 from the germline V gene are SGHAT and FQNNGV. The length of the CDR3 is 11 residues. Deletions cut 8 bases from V and 8 bases from J, with 12 bases between. DNA for the CDR3: TGTGCCAGCGGCCTAACGAGGGGCTACACCTTC. It is translated as CASGLTRGYTF.

V gene TRBV6-5 combines with J gene TRBJ2-7; TRBD1 matches at 7 bases. The trim removed 6 bases at V and 3 bases at J, leaving 8 bases unmatched. CDR3 length equals 14 residues. Germline V lookup: CDR1 MNHEY, CDR2 SVGAGI. The CDR3: CASRMTGSNYEQYF. The CDR3 DNA follows: TGTGCCAGCAGAATGACAGGGTCGAACTACGAGCAGTACTTC.

The genes are TRBV7-9 and TRBJ2-7; TRBD1 is a possible D gene (5 bases). This CDR3 has 12 amino acids. CDR1 is SEHNR and CDR2 is FQNEAQ in the germline V gene (reference sequence). With 2 bases removed from V and 6 bases from J, the gap between germline ends came to 8 bases. As DNA, the CDR3 is TGTGCCAGCAGCTTAAGGGGAAGCGAGCAGTACTTC. This gives the protein CASSLRGSEQYF.

The chain has TRBV7-9 and TRBJ2-7, with 7 bases aligning to TRBD1. Looked up from germline, CDR1 is SEHNR and CDR2 is FQNEAQ (reference sequence). V lost 1 base to trimming and J lost 3 bases; unmatched junction nucleotides: 3. CDR3 length equals 14 residues. For the CDR3, the DNA is TGTGCCAGCAGCTTAGATTCAGGGGGCTACGAGCAGTACTTC. Its protein product is CASSLDSGGYEQYF.

The J gene is TRBJ2-3, the V gene TRBV30; 9 bases map to TRBD2. The germline gives CDR1 GTSNPN, CDR2 SVGIG (reference sequence). V gave up 2 bases and J gave up 3 bases; unmatched junction bases: 3. The length of the CDR3 is 14 residues. CDR3 residues: CAWSWSGGTDTQYF. The CDR3 region has the DNA TGTGCCTGGAGTTGGAGCGGGGGGACAGATACGCAGTATTTT.

V is TRBV9 and J is TRBJ1-4, with D perhaps TRBD1 (5 bases). V lost 0 bases to trimming and J lost 5 bases, with 8 bases between them. This CDR3 has 14 amino acids. Germline lookup yields CDR1 SGDLS and CDR2 YYNGEE. The CDR3 DNA follows: TGTGCCAGCAGCGTAGCAGGGCCCAATGAAAAACTGTTTTTT. This encodes CASSVAGPNEKLFF.